What follows are 10 T cell receptor beta chains derived from one specimen sequenced in a study of metastatic and nonmetastatic thyroid tumors. Before thyroid surgery, none of the patients had received any treatment. With MiXCR, TCRdb reprocessed the PCR reads. Seen here are about 13,000 clones, about 22% observed once, and the top ten hold roughly 59%. The sequencing sample was made of blood. The receptors shown here come from a male donor with papillary thyroid cancer or a benign thyroid nodule (not recorded which). Some clones in this sample may be carry-over from other donors' samples.

In its sample, this clone is medium-sized. The V gene is TRBV11-1, the J gene TRBJ2-2; D is possibly TRBD2 (5 bases). The CDR3 spans 14 residues. Looked up from germline, CDR1 is SGHAT and CDR2 is FQDESV (reference sequence). Trimming pared 3 bases from V and 4 bases from J, leaving 9 bases between. The CDR3 loop reads CASSFTSGTGELFF. The CDR3, as DNA: TGTGCCAGCAGCTTTACTAGTGGCACCGGGGAGCTGTTTTTT. Together with reference TRBV11-1 and TRBJ2-2, the CDR3 gives the full variable domain: EAEVAQSPRYKITEKSQAVAFWCDPISGHATLYWYRQILGQGPELLVQFQDESVVDDSQLPKDRFSAERLKGVDSTLKIQPAELGDSAMYLCASSFTSGTGELFFGEGSRLTVL.

The chain combines TRBV12-3 or TRBV12-4 with TRBJ1-5; D is undetermined. CDR3 length: 13 residues. The V end was cut by 3 bases, the J end by 4 bases, with 7 bases between. CDR3 region: CASSFSNNQPQHF. The CDR3 nucleotides are TGTGCCAGCAGTTTCTCCAATAATCAGCCCCAGCATTTT.

The chain couples TRBV5-1 to TRBJ2-3; possible D gene TRBD1, 6 bases. Germline-derived CDR1 and CDR2 are SGHRS and YFSETQ. Trimming left V 6 bases short and J 0 bases short, with 11 bases between. The CDR3 runs to 14 residues. The CDR3 DNA is TGCGCCAGCAAAACAGGGCCTAGCACAGATACGCAGTATTTT. Its protein product is CASKTGPSTDTQYF.

This clone was observed at least ten times. This may come from a read error, since a much larger clone is one base off. Other DNA sequences in this sample translate to the same CDR3. This chain links TRBV12-3 or TRBV12-4 with TRBJ1-6; no clear D gene. The CDR3 runs to 15 residues. As DNA, the CDR3 is TGTGCCAGCACCCTCAGGAGCTCCTATAATTCACCCCTCCATTTT. Translating gives CASTLRSSYNSPLHF.

The table lists this clone with a few counts. V gene TRBV19 combines with J gene TRBJ1-1; no reliable D call. This CDR3 has 15 residues. Deletions cut 1 base from V and 1 base from J, with 10 bases between. Germline V lookup: CDR1 LNHDA, CDR2 SQIVND (reference sequence). In nucleotides, the CDR3 is TGTGCCAGTAGTATAGGGGCACACGGGAACACTGAAGCTTTCTTT. Translating it yields CASSIGAHGNTEAFF.

This clone occurred many times. Here the CDR3 reads CASSRGQGRYEQYF. In DNA, the CDR3 is TGCGCCAGCAGCCGGGGACAGGGGAGGTACGAGCAGTACTTC. V and J are TRBV4-3 and TRBJ2-7; 10 bases fit TRBD1. The germline CDR1 and CDR2 sequences are LGHNA and YSLEER. The CDR3 consists of 14 residues. V dropped 4 bases and J dropped 4; count of bases not matched to a gene: 4.

The V gene is TRBV4-3, the J gene TRBJ2-1; 10 positions agree with TRBD2. The CDR3 length is 15 residues. Germline assignment: CDR1 LGHNA and CDR2 YSLEER. After removal of 2 bases from V and 3 bases from J, the junction contained 1 base not matched to a gene. The CDR3 loop is CASSQLAGDYNEQFF. In DNA form, the CDR3 reads TGCGCCAGCAGCCAACTAGCGGGAGACTACAATGAGCAGTTCTTC.

The CDR3 region has the DNA TGTGCCAGCAGCCCCGTGAGGACTGGGATAGATAATGAGCAGTTCTTC. Its protein product is CASSPVRTGIDNEQFF. This chain joins TRBV4-2 and TRBJ2-1; weak D call: TRBD2 (5 bases). The CDR3 spans 16 residues. The ends were cut back, 4 bases at V and 7 bases at J, with 20 bases in the middle. Germline CDR1 is LGHNA and CDR2 is YNFKEQ.

Ten or more counts support this clone. The chain recombines TRBV5-6 with TRBJ2-2; 8 positions agree with TRBD2. The CDR3 has 16 residues. V lost 0 bases to trimming and J lost 7 bases; unmatched junction nucleotides: 8. Germline V gene data show CDR1 as SGHDT and CDR2 as YYEEEE. CDR3 region: CASSLDGTSDFGELFF. CDR3 in DNA: TGTGCCAGCAGCTTGGATGGGACTAGTGACTTCGGGGAGCTGTTTTTT.

The chain has TRBV3-1 and TRBJ1-6, with D possibly TRBD1 on 6 matching bases. The CDR3 consists of 14 residues. From germline, CDR1 is LGHDT and CDR2 YNNKEL (reference sequence). V lost 4 bases and J 11 bases, leaving 15 bases between the germline ends. The CDR3 DNA reads as TGTGCCAGCAGCCCCACAGGGAGCGCGCCACCCCTCCACTTT. Residues: CASSPTGSAPPLHF.